The clone carrying this TCR beta chain was recorded once. CDR3 length: 15 amino acids. Germline V gives CDR1 MNHEY, CDR2 SMNVEV (reference sequence). Germline trimming cut 5 bases from V and 4 bases from J; bases unmatched to any gene: 4. These data are taken from a study of radiation and T cells in renal cell carcinoma. Assay used: immunoSEQ multiplex PCR; TCRdb lists only in-frame clones, some missing. The sample consists of some 76,000 clones, about 80% of them appearing once. Described time point: blood 2 weeks post-SBRT. Treatment indicated: 15 Gy SBRT to primary tumor, nephrectomy 4 weeks later. J is TRBJ2-6 and V is TRBV27; 8 bases map to TRBD2. The starting material was blood, obtained from a patient whose treatment included radiotherapy and nephrectomy. This receptor was identified in a man in his sixties with renal cell carcinoma. The CDR3 loop is CASSRAGVGANVLTF. DNA for the CDR3: TGTGCCAGCAGTCGAGCGGGAGTCGGGGCCAACGTCCTGACTTTC.